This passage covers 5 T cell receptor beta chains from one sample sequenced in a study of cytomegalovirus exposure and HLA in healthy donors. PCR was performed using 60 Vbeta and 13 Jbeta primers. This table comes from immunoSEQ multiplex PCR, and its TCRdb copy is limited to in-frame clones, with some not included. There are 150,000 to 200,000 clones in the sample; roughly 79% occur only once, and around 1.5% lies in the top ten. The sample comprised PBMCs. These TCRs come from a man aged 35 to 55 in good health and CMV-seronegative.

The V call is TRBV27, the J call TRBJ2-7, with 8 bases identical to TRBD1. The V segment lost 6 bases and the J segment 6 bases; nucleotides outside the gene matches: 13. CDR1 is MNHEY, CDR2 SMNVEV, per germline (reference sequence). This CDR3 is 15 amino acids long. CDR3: CASSTGTGRWSEQYF. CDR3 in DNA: TGTGCCAGCAGCACTGGGACAGGTAGATGGAGCGAGCAGTACTTC.

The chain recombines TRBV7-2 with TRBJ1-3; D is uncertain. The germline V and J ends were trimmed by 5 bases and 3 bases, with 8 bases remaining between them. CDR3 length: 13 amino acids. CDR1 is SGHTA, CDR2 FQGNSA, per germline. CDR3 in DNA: TGTGCCAGCAGCAACACAGATGGAAACACCATATATTTT. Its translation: CASSNTDGNTIYF.

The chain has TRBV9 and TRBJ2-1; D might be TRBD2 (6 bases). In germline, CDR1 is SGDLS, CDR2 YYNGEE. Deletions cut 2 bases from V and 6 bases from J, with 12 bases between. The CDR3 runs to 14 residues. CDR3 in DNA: TGTGCCAGCAGCGTCCGACTAGAGGCCAATGAGCAGTTCTTC. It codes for CASSVRLEANEQFF.

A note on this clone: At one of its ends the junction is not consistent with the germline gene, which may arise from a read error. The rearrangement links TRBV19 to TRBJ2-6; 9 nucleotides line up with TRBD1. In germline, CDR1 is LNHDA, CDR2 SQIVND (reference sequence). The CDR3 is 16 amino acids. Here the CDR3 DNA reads TGTGCCAGCACCCGGGACAGGGTATCTGGGGCCAACGGCCTGACTTTC. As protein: CASTRDRVSGANGLTF.

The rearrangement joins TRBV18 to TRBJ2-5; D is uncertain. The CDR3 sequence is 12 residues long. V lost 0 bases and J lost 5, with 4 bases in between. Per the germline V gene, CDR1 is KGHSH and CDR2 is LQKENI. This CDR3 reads CASSPPRETQYF. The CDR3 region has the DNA TGTGCCAGCTCACCACCGAGGGAGACCCAGTACTTC.